The 4 T cell receptor beta chains below come from one sample, sequenced in a study of blood T cell repertoires in COVID-19. Using immunoSEQ multiplex PCR, the repertoire was profiled, and TCRdb retains in-frame clones only, with some absent. The table lists some 68,000 clones, around 83% of them singletons. The specimen was peripheral blood. These receptors were collected from a man between 65 and 85 years old with acute or convalescent COVID-19.

This clone turned up a few times. The CDR3 DNA reads as TGTGCCAGCAGTCCTCGACAGGGCCGAGAAAAACTGTTTTTT. Translation: CASSPRQGREKLFF. This chain connects TRBV27 to TRBJ1-4; 7 positions agree with TRBD1. Losses at the gene ends were 5 bases for V and 8 bases for J; bases not matched to a gene: 8. Germline loops: CDR1 MNHEY, CDR2 SMNVEV (reference sequence). The CDR3 sequence is 14 residues long.

The rearrangement links TRBV30 to TRBJ1-2; 8 positions match TRBD1. Losses at the gene ends were 5 bases for V and 8 bases for J; bases not matched to a gene: 13. From germline, CDR1 is GTSNPN and CDR2 SVGIG (reference sequence). The CDR3 extends over 14 amino acids. The CDR3 protein is CAWDRGSPLGGYTF. The CDR3 coding sequence is TGTGCCTGGGACAGGGGCTCCCCTTTGGGAGGCTACACCTTC.

The chain carries TRBV11-1 and TRBJ2-3; D is uncertain. V was trimmed by 5 bases and J by 0 bases, leaving 12 bases between them. The CDR3 runs 15 residues. The germline V gene has CDR1 SGHAT and CDR2 FQDESV (reference sequence). CDR3 DNA sequence: TGTGCCAGCAGCAAGAGAGGCACGAGCACAGATACGCAGTATTTT. Translation: CASSKRGTSTDTQYF.

This rearrangement joins TRBV30 to TRBJ1-4; D is perhaps TRBD1 (5 bases). Per germline, CDR1 GTSNPN and CDR2 SVGIG (reference sequence). This CDR3 spans 13 amino acids. V lost 0 bases, J lost 7 bases, and 9 bases lay in between. CDR3: CAWSVGRREKLFF. In nucleotides, the CDR3 is TGTGCCTGGAGTGTGGGGCGGCGTGAAAAACTGTTTTTT.